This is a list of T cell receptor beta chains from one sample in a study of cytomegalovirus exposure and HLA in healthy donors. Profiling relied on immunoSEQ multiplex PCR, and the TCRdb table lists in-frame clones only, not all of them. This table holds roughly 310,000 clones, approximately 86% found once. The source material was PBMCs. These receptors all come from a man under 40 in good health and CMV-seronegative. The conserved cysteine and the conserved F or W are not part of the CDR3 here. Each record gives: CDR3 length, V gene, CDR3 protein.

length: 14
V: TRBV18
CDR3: ASSPPPGGSTDTQY

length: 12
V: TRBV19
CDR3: ASGTPLKGNTIY

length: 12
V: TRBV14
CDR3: ASSQVQGWETQY

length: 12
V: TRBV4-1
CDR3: ASSQGDTTYEQY

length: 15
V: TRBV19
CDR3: ASSIHLGQGQWETQY

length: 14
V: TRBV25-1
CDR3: ASSFPGALGGYGYT

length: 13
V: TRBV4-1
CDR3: ASSQDVGGPYEQY

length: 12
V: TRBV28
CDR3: ASREQGAGYEQY

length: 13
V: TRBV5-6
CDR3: ASSLEGQGAYEQY

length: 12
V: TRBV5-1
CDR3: ASSSTEINEKLF

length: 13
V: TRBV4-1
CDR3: ASSQGLADNQPQH

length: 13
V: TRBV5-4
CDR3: ASSLTGQGQETQY

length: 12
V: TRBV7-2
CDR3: ASSLAWRNTEAF

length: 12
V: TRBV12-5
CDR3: ASGPREGEDGYT

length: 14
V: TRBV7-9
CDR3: ASSFLTSGGTDTQY

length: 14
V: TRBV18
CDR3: ASSPPKGQTVYEQY

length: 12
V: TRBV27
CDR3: ASSLAGVADTQY

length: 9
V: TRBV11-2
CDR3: AASQGYEQY

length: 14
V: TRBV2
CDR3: ASSEDRGVRTDTQY

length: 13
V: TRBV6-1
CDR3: ASSPGGGQRNTIY

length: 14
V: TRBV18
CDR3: ASSPWTVRGNSPLH

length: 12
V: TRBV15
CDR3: ATSRRTLPYEQY

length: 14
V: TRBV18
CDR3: ASSPPAGSEGIGYT

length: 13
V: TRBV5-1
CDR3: ASSLQGLLNTEAF

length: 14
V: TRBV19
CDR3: ASSSRTRGYQETQY

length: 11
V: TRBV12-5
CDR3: ATTTGGSNEQF